A selection of T cell receptor beta chains follows, all from one sample in a study of Tregs in tolerant kidney transplant recipients. Data came from immunoSEQ multiplex PCR; TCRdb stores just in-frame clones and leaves some out. The sample consists of 90,000 or so clones, 90% to 95% of them appearing once. The input for sequencing was CD4+ T cells from blood (PBMCs), taken 12 months after the transplant. The receptors shown here come from a human patient who received a combined kidney and bone marrow transplant. Some T cells may trace back to the graft donor. The CDR3 runs from the conserved cysteine through the conserved F or W. Fields, in order: clone size, V gene, J gene, D gene, CDR3 protein, CDR3 DNA. A D gene is named only where the DNA matches it firmly. Clone sizes are given selectively: once, few, many, or a class where the clone is expanded.

few	TRBV5-5	TRBJ2-7	TRBD1	CASSLDGQGVVDEQYF	TGTGCCAGCAGCTTAGACGGACAGGGCGTGGTGGACGAGCAGTACTTC
-	TRBV7-2	TRBJ1-6	-	CASSPIQRGSPLHF	TGTGCCAGCAGCCCCATCCAGCGGGGCTCACCCCTCCACTTT
once	TRBV11-3	TRBJ2-3	TRBD2	CASSLGGTKEQYF	TGTGCCAGCAGCTTAGGCGGGACTAAAGAGCAGTATTTT
-	TRBV19	TRBJ1-1	TRBD1	CASSYHGQGRDTEAFF	TGTGCCAGTAGTTACCACGGACAGGGAAGGGACACTGAAGCTTTCTTT
-	TRBV19	TRBJ2-7	TRBD1	CRGQGNYEQYF	TGTAGGGGACAGGGAAACTACGAGCAGTACTTC
-	TRBV27	TRBJ2-1	-	CASRVSVGGGEQFF	TGTGCCAGCAGAGTTTCTGTTGGGGGCGGTGAGCAGTTCTTC
-	TRBV7-2	TRBJ1-3	-	CASSSVNSGNTIYF	TGTGCCAGCAGCTCGGTTAACTCTGGAAACACCATATATTTT
-	TRBV19	TRBJ2-5	TRBD2	CASSMASGSRETQYF	TGTGCCAGTAGTATGGCTAGCGGGAGTAGAGAGACCCAGTACTTC
-	TRBV4-2	TRBJ2-7	-	CASSLPSYEQYF	TGTGCCAGCAGCCTCCCTAGCTACGAGCAGTACTTC
-	TRBV4-3	TRBJ2-7	TRBD2	CASSQETSGRFAYEQYF	TGCGCCAGCAGCCAAGAGACTAGCGGGAGATTCGCCTACGAGCAGTACTTC
-	TRBV7-2	TRBJ1-5	-	CASRSTISNQPQHF	TGTGCCAGCAGATCAACTATTAGCAATCAGCCCCAGCATTTT
-	TRBV7-3	TRBJ2-5	TRBD2	CASINPTLAGDQETQYF	TGTGCCAGCATCAACCCCACACTAGCGGGGGACCAAGAGACCCAGTACTTC
-	TRBV30	TRBJ1-1	-	CAWGGTHRNTEAFF	TGTGCCTGGGGAGGGACCCATCGGAACACTGAAGCTTTCTTT
-	TRBV13	TRBJ2-1	TRBD1	CASSPRQGGVGEAQFF	TGTGCCAGCAGCCCCCGACAGGGTGGAGTGGGGGAAGCGCAGTTCTTC
-	TRBV27	TRBJ2-7	TRBD1	CASSTGAFSYEQYF	TGTGCCAGTTCGACAGGGGCCTTTTCCTACGAGCAGTACTTC
-	TRBV5-6	TRBJ1-6	TRBD1	CASSLDFGQGSYNSPLHF	TGTGCCAGCAGCTTGGACTTCGGACAGGGGTCCTATAATTCACCCCTCCACTTT
-	TRBV29-1	TRBJ2-7	-	CSVATGLPYEQYF	TGCAGCGTTGCTACAGGGTTGCCCTACGAGCAGTACTTC
-	TRBV29-1	TRBJ2-3	TRBD2	CSVSRGGVTDTQYF	TGCAGCGTTTCACGGGGGGGAGTCACAGATACGCAGTATTTT
-	TRBV30	TRBJ2-1	-	CAWETGARYNEQFF	TGTGCCTGGGAAACAGGAGCGAGATACAATGAGCAGTTCTTC
-	TRBV7-2	TRBJ2-5	-	CASSSIRETQYF	TGTGCCAGCAGCTCCATCCGGGAGACCCAGTACTTC
-	TRBV7-9	TRBJ2-7	TRBD2	CASSLIAGGYEQYF	TGTGCCAGCAGCTTAATCGCGGGAGGTTACGAGCAGTACTTC
-	TRBV7-6	TRBJ2-3	TRBD2	CASSLGGGTTQYF	TGTGCCAGCAGCTTAGGGGGGGGGACGACGCAGTATTTT
-	TRBV11-2	TRBJ2-3	TRBD2	CASSLSPAGVPDTQYF	TGTGCCAGCAGCTTATCCCCAGCGGGAGTACCAGATACGCAGTATTTT
-	TRBV7-9	TRBJ1-6	-	CASSFFGENSPLHF	TGTGCCAGCAGCTTTTTTGGGGAGAATTCACCCCTCCACTTT
-	TRBV7-3	TRBJ1-1	TRBD1	CASSSGQGADTEAFF	TGTGCCAGCAGCTCGGGACAGGGGGCGGACACTGAAGCTTTCTTT
-	TRBV7-9	TRBJ2-1	-	CASSRYNNEQFF	TGTGCCAGCAGCCGGTATAACAATGAGCAGTTCTTC
-	TRBV9	TRBJ2-1	-	CASSARVNNEQFF	TGTGCCAGCAGCGCCCGGGTCAACAATGAGCAGTTCTTC
-	TRBV18	TRBJ2-1	TRBD1	CASSPGTGVYNEQFF	TGTGCCAGCTCACCCGGGACAGGGGTTTACAATGAGCAGTTCTTC
-	TRBV7-2	TRBJ2-1	TRBD2	CASYSGGAGEQFF	TGTGCCAGCTATAGCGGGGGGGCCGGTGAGCAGTTCTTC
-	TRBV7-2	TRBJ1-5	-	CASHAAGPQHF	TGTGCCAGCCACGCGGCGGGGCCCCAGCATTTT
-	TRBV11-3	TRBJ2-1	-	CASSLVGLSYNEQFF	TGTGCCAGCAGCTTAGTTGGGCTATCCTACAATGAGCAGTTCTTC
-	TRBV4-1	TRBJ2-7	-	CATRKEHPPYEQYF	TGCGCCACCAGAAAAGAACACCCTCCATACGAGCAGTACTTC
-	TRBV15	TRBJ2-1	TRBD1	CATRRQGGGNEQFF	TGTGCCACCAGGAGACAGGGGGGTGGCAATGAGCAGTTCTTC
once	TRBV2	TRBJ1-2	-	CASSDSLNYGYTF	TGTGCCAGCAGTGACAGTCTTAACTATGGCTACACCTTC
-	TRBV29-1	TRBJ1-1	-	CSATITGSEAFF	TGCAGCGCCACGATAACGGGATCTGAAGCTTTCTTT
-	TRBV19	TRBJ1-1	-	CASSTPGIRDPSNTEAFF	TGTGCCAGTAGTACCCCAGGGATCAGGGATCCTTCGAACACTGAAGCTTTCTTT
-	TRBV30	TRBJ2-2	TRBD2	CAWSGGTRNTGELFF	TGTGCCTGGAGTGGAGGGACTAGGAACACCGGGGAGCTGTTTTTT
-	TRBV11-2	TRBJ2-3	-	CASSLYPSTDTQYF	TGTGCCAGCAGCTTATACCCTAGTACAGATACGCAGTATTTT
-	TRBV28	TRBJ1-5	-	CASRGWRRTLRGNQPQHF	TGTGCCAGCAGAGGCTGGCGGAGGACCCTAAGGGGGAATCAGCCCCAGCATTTT
-	TRBV7-3	TRBJ1-1	TRBD1	CASSPNAGGTEAFF	TGTGCCAGCAGCCCCAATGCAGGGGGCACTGAAGCTTTCTTT
few	TRBV7-2	TRBJ2-3	TRBD2	CASSWTSGSTDTQYF	TGTGCCAGCAGTTGGACTAGCGGAAGCACAGATACGCAGTATTTT
-	TRBV10-2	TRBJ1-5	-	CASSGQVNQPQHF	TGCGCCAGCAGTGGGCAGGTTAATCAGCCCCAGCATTTT
once	TRBV4-1	TRBJ1-1	TRBD1	CASSQVGVTGATEAFF	TGCGCCAGCAGCCAAGTCGGGGTTACAGGGGCCACTGAAGCTTTCTTT
-	TRBV11-2	TRBJ2-1	TRBD2	CASSFGFGRMDEQFF	TGTGCCAGCAGCTTCGGGTTCGGGAGGATGGATGAGCAGTTCTTC
once	TRBV9	TRBJ2-1	TRBD1	CASSVGTVGNEQFF	TGTGCCAGCAGCGTTGGGACAGTTGGTAATGAGCAGTTCTTC
-	TRBV5-1	TRBJ2-7	-	CPYPPLGSYEQYF	TGCCCCTACCCCCCCCTCGGTTCCTACGAGCAGTACTTC
-	TRBV5-4	TRBJ2-3	TRBD2	CASSLGLATDTQYF	TGTGCCAGCAGCTTGGGACTAGCCACAGATACGCAGTATTTT
-	TRBV5-6	TRBJ1-1	-	CASSLVMNTEAFF	TGTGCCAGCAGCTTGGTAATGAACACTGAAGCTTTCTTT